This TCR beta chain emerged from a study of response to subunit inactivated influenza vaccine. Concerning this clonotype: The antigen is undetermined.

TCRdb used MiXCR to reprocess the RT-PCR reads, holding one entry per CDR3 protein. The sample carries roughly 700,000 distinct CDR3 sequences, 14% recorded once. Study-wide points: Only a handful of new T cells, the authors suggested, are recruited with each seasonal influenza vaccination.

V was trimmed by 3 bases and J by 5 bases, leaving 17 bases between them. The CDR3 consists of 15 residues. Per germline, CDR1 MGHRA and CDR2 YSYEKL. Material: PBMCs from blood, obtained less than 15 days before vaccination. The chain links TRBV4-1 to TRBJ2-7; D perhaps matches TRBD2 (6 bases). The sequence was obtained from a man aged 50-60 years who received an inactivated influenza vaccine. The chain's CDR3 is CASSHDSAGTDEQYF. DNA for the CDR3: TGCGCCAGCAGCCACGACTCGGCGGGGACGGACGAGCAGTACTTC.